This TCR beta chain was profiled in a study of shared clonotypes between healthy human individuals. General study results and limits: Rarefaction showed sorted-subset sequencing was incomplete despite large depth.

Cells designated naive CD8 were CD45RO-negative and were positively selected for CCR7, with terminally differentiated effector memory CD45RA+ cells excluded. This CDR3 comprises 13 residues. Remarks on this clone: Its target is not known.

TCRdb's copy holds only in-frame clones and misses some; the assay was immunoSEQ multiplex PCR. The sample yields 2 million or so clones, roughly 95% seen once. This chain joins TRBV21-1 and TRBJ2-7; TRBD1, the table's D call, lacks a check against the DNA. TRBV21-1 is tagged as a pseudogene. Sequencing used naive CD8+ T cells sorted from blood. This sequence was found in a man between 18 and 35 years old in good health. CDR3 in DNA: TGTGCCAGATCCCTAGGGGGAACCTACGAGCAGTACTTC. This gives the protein CARSLGGTYEQYF.